This T cell receptor (beta chain) was identified in a study of T cell changes during pregnancy in multiple sclerosis (dated by TCRdb to between 2018 and 2020). Turning to the overall study: The study looked at changes in the T cell repertoire across pregnancy in women with multiple sclerosis.

The library was made by the immunoSEQ multiplex PCR assay. Held by TCRdb, this immuneACCESS table contains in-frame sequences only and omits some clones. Under half of the omission traces to an unresolved V gene where checked; the cause of the rest is unknown. The sample table shows roughly 39,000 clones, and 92% are seen once. The top ten clonotypes cover under 0.45% of the sample. V is reduced by 1 base and J by 1 base, leaving a spacing of 7 bases between them. For CDR1 and CDR2, the germline V gene lists SGHNT and YENEEA. From cysteine to phenylalanine, the CDR3 is 14 amino acids long. Only the CDR3 part of the read is kept: 42 bases, read in frame from the first base. This clone occurred once. The target of this receptor is not known. The record has no base qualities; no much larger clone is one base away.

Sequencing was performed on CD4+ T cells from peripheral blood mononuclear cells, taken after pregnancy. In this chain, TRBV11-3 is recombined with TRBJ2-5, with an unclear D gene assignment. The TCR was taken from a female donor in good health, enrolled as a control in a pregnancy study. The CDR3 sequence is CASSLGGSQETQYF. The DNA reads as follows: TGTGCCAGCAGCTTAGGTGGCAGCCAAGAGACCCAGTACTTC.